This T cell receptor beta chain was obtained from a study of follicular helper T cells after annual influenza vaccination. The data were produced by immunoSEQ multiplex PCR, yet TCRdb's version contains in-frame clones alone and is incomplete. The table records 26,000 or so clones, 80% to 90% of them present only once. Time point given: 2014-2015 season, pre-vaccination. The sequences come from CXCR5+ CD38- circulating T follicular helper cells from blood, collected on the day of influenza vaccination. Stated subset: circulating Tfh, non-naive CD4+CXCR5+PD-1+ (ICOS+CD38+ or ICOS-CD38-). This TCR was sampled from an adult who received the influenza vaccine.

The chain's CDR3 is CASSLVPGGREFSYEQYF. The CDR3 DNA is TGTGCCAGCAGCTTAGTCCCCGGGGGTAGGGAATTCTCCTACGAGCAGTACTTC. The chain employs TRBV11-2 and TRBJ2-7; D might be TRBD2 (6 bases). The CDR3 contains 18 residues. Between the trimmed V and J ends, which lost 1 base and 0 bases, there was a span of 19 bases. Germline V gene sequence: CDR1 SGHAT, CDR2 FQNNGV.